The 22 T cell receptor beta chains given below trace back to one sample, sequenced in a study of T cells in Graves' hyperthyroidism and ophthalmopathy. The investigators amplified TCR beta CDR3 regions from RNA transcripts. The HTBI set primed first-round TCR CDR3 RT-PCR. From the multiplex PCR reads, TCRdb called clonotypes with MiXCR, one entry per CDR3 protein. The sample includes fewer than 400,000 distinct CDR3 sequences, approximately 14% of them seen just once. The sequencing input was blood. The receptors stem from a young woman with Graves' hyperthyroidism that later progressed to Graves' ophthalmopathy.

This clonotype was observed at least ten times. The J gene is TRBJ1-1, the V gene TRBV18; TRBD1 matches 9 bases. V gave up 3 bases and J gave up 12 bases; unmatched junction bases: 11. Germline V gene data show CDR1 as KGHSH and CDR2 as LQKENI. CDR3 size: 14 residues. CDR3 sequence reads: CASSPDRGSGVTFF. For the CDR3, the DNA is TGTGCCAGCTCACCCGACAGGGGGAGTGGTGTTACTTTCTTT.

This clonotype was counted at least ten times. The V call is TRBV6-1, the J call TRBJ2-7, with 10 bases matching TRBD1. The CDR3 is made up of 15 amino acids. After removal of 6 bases from V and 5 bases from J, the junction contained 10 bases not matched to a gene. Per the germline V gene, CDR1 is MNHNS and CDR2 is SASEGT. The CDR3 here is CASSLGGTGVDEQYF. The DNA for the CDR3 is TGTGCCAGCAGCCTCGGCGGGACAGGGGTTGACGAGCAGTACTTC.

This clonotype has just a few counts. V gene TRBV28 combines with J gene TRBJ2-5, with D possibly being TRBD1 or TRBD2 (6 bases each). The germline V gene encodes CDR1 MDHEN and CDR2 SYDVKM. The V gene lost 5 bases and the J gene lost 9 bases, with 19 bases spanning the gap. The CDR3 length is 14 residues. The CDR3 region is CASSPNSGPGAQYF. The CDR3 coding sequence is TGTGCCAGCAGTCCCAATAGCGGCCCAGGGGCCCAGTACTTC.

This clonotype was picked up many times. The V and J genes are TRBV2 and TRBJ2-5; 10 bases are a match to TRBD2. The CDR3 runs to 15 residues. CDR1 and CDR2 (germline): SNHLY, FYNNEI. Trimming at V came to 0 bases and at J to 4 bases, leaving 2 bases not matched to a gene. CDR3 in DNA: TGTGCCAGCAGTGAAGCCAGCGGGAGGGGAGAGACCCAGTACTTC. The encoded protein is CASSEASGRGETQYF.

V and J are TRBV15 and TRBJ2-3, with D possibly being TRBD1 (5 bases). This CDR3 region has 14 residues. The germline V gene encodes CDR1 LNHNV and CDR2 YYDKDF (reference sequence). Trimming shortened V by 4 bases and J by 5 bases, and 13 bases separated the two germline ends. CDR3 loop: CATSTLDRGDTQYF. CDR3 nucleotide sequence: TGTGCCACCAGCACTCTAGACAGAGGAGATACGCAGTATTTT.

This clonotype was seen more than once but under ten times. The chain links TRBV28 to TRBJ2-5, with 9 bases identical to TRBD1. The CDR3 runs to 13 residues. J was trimmed by 3 bases and V by 6 bases; bases with no gene match: 2. Germline lookup yields CDR1 MDHEN and CDR2 SYDVKM. The CDR3 sequence is CASRDRGKETQYF. CDR3 nucleotides: TGTGCCAGCAGGGACAGGGGTAAAGAGACCCAGTACTTC.

This clonotype was detected ten times or more. The chain uses TRBV5-1 and TRBJ2-7; D assignment may be TRBD1 or TRBD2 (5 bases each). The V gene's germline CDR1 is SGHRS and CDR2 YFSETQ. This CDR3 is built from 14 residues. The V end lost 3 bases, the J end lost 5 bases, and 15 bases lay between the germline ends. This CDR3 is CASSSGQGHDEQYF. CDR3 bases: TGCGCCAGCAGCTCGGGGCAGGGCCACGACGAGCAGTACTTC. Combining the CDR3 with reference TRBV5-1 and TRBJ2-7 gives the whole variable domain KAGVTQTPRYLIKTRGQQVTLSCSPISGHRSVSWYQQTPGQGLQFLFEYFSETQRNKGNFPGRFSGRQFSNSRSEMNVSTLELGDSALYLCASSSGQGHDEQYFGPGTRLTVT.

This clonotype was seen only a few times. The V gene is TRBV5-1, the J gene TRBJ2-1; D unclear. This CDR3 is 15 amino acids long. V was shortened by 4 bases and J by 7 bases, with 18 bases between the two germline ends. Germline V CDR1 and CDR2: SGHRS, YFSETQ. The CDR3 DNA follows: TGCGCCAGCAGCCCCCCAATGACGGCTCGGAATGAGCAGTTCTTC. Amino acids: CASSPPMTARNEQFF.

This clonotype was found many times. This chain joins TRBV19 and TRBJ1-1; D is uncertain. Germline CDR1 LNHDA, CDR2 SQIVND (reference sequence). V lost 6 bases and J 2 bases, leaving 13 bases between the germline ends. CDR3 length: 14 amino acids. CDR3 coding DNA: TGTGCCAGTAGAGCGGCGGCACCTAACACTGAAGCTTTCTTT. It specifies CASRAAAPNTEAFF.

This clonotype has a handful of counts. The V and J genes are TRBV12-3 or TRBV12-4 and TRBJ1-4; TRBD1 might be the D (6 bases). V lost 6 bases and J 8 bases, leaving 19 bases between the germline ends. CDR3 length equals 15 residues. CDR3 region: CASSPSSGQGEKLFF. Written as DNA, the CDR3 is TGTGCCAGCAGCCCGTCATCGGGACAAGGGGAAAAACTGTTTTTT.

A remark on this clonotype: At one end the junction does not follow the germline gene, possibly because of a read error. The chain couples TRBV6-4 to TRBJ1-2; TRBD1 might be the D (5 bases). The CDR3 runs to 14 residues. The germline CDR1 and CDR2 sequences are MRHNA and SNTAGT. CDR3: CASSYSGQDYGYTF. The DNA for the CDR3 is TGTGCCAGCAGTTACTCCGGACAAGACTATGGCTACACCTTC.

In this sample, this clonotype turned up many times. V gene TRBV6-1 combines with J gene TRBJ2-7, with 9 bases lining up with TRBD2. The ends lost 8 bases at V and 5 bases at J; junction bases unmatched: 22. The CDR3 has 18 amino acids. CDR1 is MNHNS, CDR2 SASEGT, per germline. The CDR3 DNA reads TGTGCCAGCGGCGGCTGGCGTACAGGCGGGAGGGCCACGGACGAGCAGTACTTC. It translates to CASGGWRTGGRATDEQYF.

The sample holds many counts of this clonotype. This rearrangement joins TRBV7-9 to TRBJ2-5, with 9 positions matching TRBD2. J gave up 2 bases and V 0 bases, and 1 base lay outside the gene matches. CDR3 length: 15 amino acids. CDR1 is SEHNR and CDR2 is FQNEAQ in the germline V gene (reference sequence). The CDR3 here is CASSLAAGGQETQYF. CDR3 bases: TGTGCCAGCAGCTTAGCGGCGGGAGGGCAAGAGACCCAGTACTTC.

This clonotype was recorded a few times. The V call is TRBV19, the J call TRBJ2-5; D is unclear. CDR1 is LNHDA, CDR2 SQIVND, per germline (reference sequence). CDR3 length equals 13 residues. V gave up 5 bases and J gave up 5 bases, with 12 bases separating them. CDR3 protein: CASSLQPRETQYF. The CDR3 DNA reads TGTGCCAGTAGTCTACAACCTCGGGAGACCCAGTACTTC.

This clonotype was found many times. The V and J genes are TRBV10-2 and TRBJ2-7; 7 bases fit TRBD2. CDR3 length: 14 amino acids. V lost 8 bases and J lost 6; bases outside the gene matches: 13. Germline V lookup: CDR1 WSHSY, CDR2 SAAADI. The CDR3 loop reads CASGDGGTRVEQYF. The CDR3 nucleotides read TGCGCCAGCGGCGACGGGGGGACTCGGGTCGAGCAGTACTTC.

This clonotype has at least ten counts. The chain uses TRBV7-2 and TRBJ1-5, with TRBD1 matching 8 bases. CDR3 length: 15 residues. After removal of 2 bases from V and 5 bases from J, the junction contained 5 bases not matched to a gene. Germline V lookup: CDR1 SGHTA, CDR2 FQGNSA. In DNA form, the CDR3 reads TGTGCCAGCAGCTTATCTGGACAGGGTGATCAGCCCCAGCATTTT. This sequence encodes CASSLSGQGDQPQHF.

This clonotype has just a few counts. The V call is TRBV2, the J call TRBJ2-2, with 7 bases lining up with TRBD1. V shed 6 bases and J 5 bases; nucleotides not matched to a gene: 9. The CDR3 extends over 15 amino acids. CDR1 and CDR2 (germline): SNHLY, FYNNEI. In nucleotides, the CDR3 is TGTGCCAGCAGGGGGCAGGGGGTGTATACCGGGGAGCTGTTTTTT. Translated: CASRGQGVYTGELFF.

This clonotype was found many times. The chain links TRBV12-3 or TRBV12-4 to TRBJ2-3, with 9 nucleotides matching TRBD2. The V segment lost 2 bases and the J segment 8 bases; nucleotides outside the gene matches: 8. The CDR3 covers 15 residues. CDR3 loop: CASSLRLAASGTQYF. CDR3 DNA sequence: TGTGCCAGCAGTTTAAGACTAGCGGCAAGCGGTACGCAGTATTTT.

This clonotype was detected many times. This chain connects TRBV28 to TRBJ2-2; D ambiguous. Trimming cost V 2 bases and J 3 bases, with 13 bases left between them. The CDR3 spans 16 residues. The germline gives CDR1 MDHEN, CDR2 SYDVKM. In DNA, the CDR3 is TGTGCCAGCAGTTTAGAGGTCGGCTTATACACCGGGGAGCTGTTTTTT. This encodes CASSLEVGLYTGELFF.

The rearrangement links TRBV7-9 to TRBJ2-7; a possible D gene is TRBD2 (6 bases). The CDR3 is made up of 16 amino acids. The V end lost 4 bases, the J end lost 0 bases, and 16 bases lay between the germline ends. CDR1 and CDR2 from the germline V gene are SEHNR and FQNEAQ (reference sequence). The CDR3 spells CASSSGGESGSYEQYF. For the CDR3, the DNA is TGTGCCAGCAGCTCTGGCGGGGAGTCGGGCTCCTACGAGCAGTACTTC.

There are a few counts of this clonotype. The chain uses TRBV7-8 and TRBJ2-6, with D maybe TRBD1 (5 bases). Germline V gene sequence: CDR1 SGHVS, CDR2 FQNEAQ. The V gene lost 7 bases and the J gene lost 3 bases, with 16 bases spanning the gap. This CDR3 contains 16 residues. The CDR3 loop is CASNIQGDIGANVLTF. In DNA form, the CDR3 reads TGTGCCAGCAACATTCAGGGTGATATTGGGGCCAACGTCCTGACTTTC.

This clonotype was counted ten times or more. The chain uses TRBV28 and TRBJ1-3, with D possibly TRBD1 on 6 matching bases. Trimming took off 6 bases at V and 2 bases at J, with 8 bases between the two ends. This CDR3 spans 13 amino acids. Germline lookup yields CDR1 MDHEN and CDR2 SYDVKM. The CDR3 here is CASRKGAGNTIYF. In DNA form, the CDR3 reads TGTGCCAGCAGGAAGGGGGCTGGAAACACCATATATTTT.